The 29 T cell receptor beta chains reported below all come from one sample, sequenced in a study of T-cell reconstitution after alpha-beta-depleted transplantation in children. Preparation of the TCRbeta library involved a method that used unique molecular identifiers. TCRdb itself ran the PCR reads through MiXCR, one entry per CDR3 protein. The sample has 90,000 to 100,000 distinct CDR3 sequences; about 22% are singletons. This specimen consisted of PBMCs, obtained before TCRalphabeta/CD19-depleted stem cell transplant. The origin of the receptors is a boy between 2 and 10 years old with acute lymphoblastic leukemia, due to receive a stem cell transplant.

This clonotype was recorded a few times. This may arise from a read error, as a much more abundant clone is one base away. The chain employs TRBV5-1 and TRBJ1-2; D is undetermined. The length of the CDR3 is 12 residues. CDR1 and CDR2 (germline): SGHRS, YFSETQ. CDR3 residues: CASSPRAYGDTF. For the CDR3, the DNA is TGCGCCAGCAGCCCTAGGGCCTATGGCGACACCTTC.

A few counts support this clonotype. The chain links TRBV7-2 to TRBJ2-3, with TRBD1 identical over 11 bases. This CDR3 comprises 17 residues. J lost 4 bases, V lost 4 bases, and 10 bases had no gene match. Germline V gives CDR1 SGHTA, CDR2 FQGNSA. The CDR3 DNA sequence: TGTGCCAGCAGCTCCCTAATATGGACAGGGGGCGCAGATACGCAGTATTTT. Translation gives CASSSLIWTGGADTQYF.

The gene calls are TRBV5-1 and TRBJ2-7; 12 bases fit TRBD1. With 4 bases clipped from V and 6 bases from J, the junction kept 5 bases outside the gene matches. This CDR3 is built from 14 residues. CDR1 is SGHRS, CDR2 YFSETQ, per germline. The CDR3 DNA reads as TGCGCCAGCAGCATAGCGGGACAGGGGGCCGAGCAGTACTTC. Amino acid sequence: CASSIAGQGAEQYF.

Points on this clonotype: The junction and the germline gene differ at one end; a read error may be behind it. The gene calls are TRBV28 and TRBJ1-1; 9 positions match TRBD1. In germline, CDR1 is MDHEN, CDR2 SYDVKM. The CDR3 is 14 amino acids. Written as DNA, the CDR3 is TGTGCCAGCAGAGTACCGGGACAGGGAACTGAAGTTTTCTTT. Its translation is CASRVPGQGTEVFF.

This chain connects TRBV3-1 to TRBJ2-7; 7 nucleotides match TRBD1. Germline assignment: CDR1 LGHDT and CDR2 YNNKEL (reference sequence). CDR3 size: 14 residues. V lost 4 bases to trimming and J lost 5 bases; unmatched junction nucleotides: 8. CDR3 protein: CASSPRTGRDEQYF. In DNA, the CDR3 is TGTGCCAGCAGCCCCCGGACAGGCAGAGACGAGCAGTACTTC.

V usage is TRBV5-1 and J usage is TRBJ1-6, with D possibly TRBD1 on 5 matching bases. The V and J ends lost 0 bases and 4 bases respectively, with 8 bases between them. This CDR3 has 15 amino acids. Germline V lookup: CDR1 SGHRS, CDR2 YFSETQ. CDR3 residues: CASSLDRLYNSPLHF. The DNA for the CDR3 is TGCGCCAGCAGCTTGGACAGGCTATATAATTCACCCCTCCACTTT.

A few counts support this clonotype. The chain links TRBV12-3 or TRBV12-4 to TRBJ2-7, with D perhaps given as TRBD1 or TRBD2 (5 bases each). The germline V and J ends were trimmed by 6 bases and 0 bases, with 9 bases remaining between them. The CDR3 runs 13 residues. DNA for the CDR3: TGTGCCAGCAGGGGAGACAGCTCCTACGAGCAGTACTTC. It yields the protein CASRGDSSYEQYF.

This clonotype turned up a few times. The chain has TRBV12-3 or TRBV12-4 and TRBJ2-7; D is ambiguous. The CDR3 consists of 14 residues. Deletions cut 6 bases from V and 3 bases from J, with 15 bases between. The CDR3 DNA reads TGTGCCAGCAGCCCCGGACGGCGGAGCTACGAGCAGTACTTC. Protein product: CASSPGRRSYEQYF.

This clonotype was seen more than once but under ten times. The rearrangement links TRBV27 to TRBJ1-2; D is possibly TRBD1 (5 bases). Germline loops: CDR1 MNHEY, CDR2 SMNVEV (reference sequence). This CDR3 is 15 amino acids long. V lost 3 bases, J lost 0 bases, and 11 bases lay in between. The CDR3 is CASSFQGAPNYGYTF. The CDR3 DNA follows: TGTGCCAGCAGTTTCCAGGGCGCCCCTAACTATGGCTACACCTTC.

This chain joins TRBV5-6 and TRBJ2-3; 10 bases are shared with TRBD2. This CDR3 region has 14 residues. Germline CDR1 reads SGHDT; CDR2 reads YYEEEE. After removal of 2 bases from V and 11 bases from J, the junction contained 8 bases not matched to a gene. DNA of the CDR3: TGTGCCAGCAGCTTTGGGACTAGCGTTAGGGAGCAGTATTTT. Protein sequence: CASSFGTSVREQYF.

A few counts support this clonotype. The rearrangement links TRBV7-2 to TRBJ2-1; TRBD2 aligns across 8 bases. The length of the CDR3 is 14 residues. CDR1 and CDR2 from the germline V gene are SGHTA and FQGNSA. With 4 bases clipped from V and 9 bases from J, the junction kept 8 bases outside the gene matches. CDR3 coding DNA: TGTGCCAGCAGCTGGGGACTAGGGGCCCTTGAGCAGTTCTTC. Translating gives CASSWGLGALEQFF.

V gene TRBV15 combines with J gene TRBJ1-4; 7 nucleotides line up with TRBD1. Trimming removed 0 bases from V and 4 bases from J; junction bases left unmatched: 2. The CDR3 is 15 amino acids. Germline V CDR1 and CDR2: LNHNV, YYDKDF (reference sequence). The CDR3 region has the DNA TGTGCCACCAGCAGAGATGGGACAGTTAATGAAAAACTGTTTTTT. It is translated as CATSRDGTVNEKLFF.

This clonotype has at least ten counts. V gene TRBV25-1 combines with J gene TRBJ2-7, with D hard to call. CDR3 length equals 12 residues. Looked up from germline, CDR1 is MGHDK and CDR2 is SYGVNS. Trimming removed 3 bases from V and 6 bases from J, with 9 bases in between. CDR3 DNA: TGTGCCAGCAGTGATGGGCCGCGCGAGCAGTACTTC. It is translated as CASSDGPREQYF.

The chain carries TRBV20-1 and TRBJ1-5; D might be TRBD1 (5 bases). V was shortened by 6 bases and J by 3 bases, with 12 bases between the two germline ends. The length of the CDR3 is 13 residues. Germline lookup yields CDR1 DFQATT and CDR2 SNEGSKA (reference sequence). CDR3 DNA: TGCAGTGCGAATCGGGGGTTCAATCAGCCCCAGCATTTT. This encodes CSANRGFNQPQHF.

The J gene is TRBJ2-4, the V gene TRBV3-1; D uncertain. CDR1 is LGHDT and CDR2 is YNNKEL in the germline V gene (reference sequence). The CDR3 is made up of 16 amino acids. Trimming removed 0 bases from V and 5 bases from J, with 14 bases in between. The CDR3 here is CASSQDRVHTENIQYF. The CDR3 coding sequence is TGTGCCAGCAGCCAAGATCGTGTTCATACTGAAAACATTCAGTACTTC.

This clonotype was seen more than once but under ten times. The chain recombines TRBV5-1 with TRBJ2-7; D perhaps matches TRBD2 (6 bases). Trimming cost V 5 bases and J 4 bases, with 16 bases left between them. The CDR3 spans 14 residues. CDR1 SGHRS and CDR2 YFSETQ come from the germline V gene. The DNA for the CDR3 is TGCGCCAGCAGTTTCGCCAGGGCGGGATACGAGCAGTACTTC. This gives the protein CASSFARAGYEQYF. Using reference TRBV5-1 and TRBJ2-7 for the parts outside the CDR3, the full variable domain is KAGVTQTPRYLIKTRGQQVTLSCSPISGHRSVSWYQQTPGQGLQFLFEYFSETQRNKGNFPGRFSGRQFSNSRSEMNVSTLELGDSALYLCASSFARAGYEQYFGPGTRLTVT.

The sample holds many counts of this clonotype. The chain uses TRBV10-2 and TRBJ2-2, with a weak D call TRBD2 (5 bases). CDR1 and CDR2 (germline): WSHSY, SAAADI. Trimming cost V 2 bases and J 7 bases, with 11 bases left between them. This CDR3 region has 14 residues. DNA for the CDR3: TGCGCCAGCAGTGAGACTAGGCTGGGCGGGGAGCTGTTTTTT. As protein: CASSETRLGGELFF.

The chain links TRBV28 to TRBJ2-3; 15 bases align to TRBD2. J lost 4 bases, V lost 5 bases, and 7 bases had no gene match. This CDR3 is 17 amino acids long. CDR1 MDHEN and CDR2 SYDVKM come from the germline V gene. CDR3 in amino acids: CASSPPGLAGGADTQYF. In DNA, the CDR3 is TGTGCCAGCAGTCCACCCGGACTAGCGGGAGGGGCAGATACGCAGTATTTT. Combining the CDR3 with reference TRBV28 and TRBJ2-3 gives the whole variable domain DVKVTQSSRYLVKRTGEKVFLECVQDMDHENMFWYRQDPGLGLRLIYFSYDVKMKEKGDIPEGYSVSREKKERFSLILESASTNQTSMYLCASSPPGLAGGADTQYFGPGTRLTVL.

This chain connects TRBV4-1 to TRBJ2-2; 7 bases are shared with TRBD2. This CDR3 contains 14 residues. Trimming cost V 10 bases and J 4 bases; bases outside gene matches: 9. The germline V gene encodes CDR1 MGHRA and CDR2 YSYEKL. Here the CDR3 DNA reads TGCGCCACTTCGGGGGGTGATCGCACCGGGGAGCTGTTTTTT. This encodes CATSGGDRTGELFF.

J is TRBJ2-1 and V is TRBV20-1, with D perhaps being TRBD1 or TRBD2 (5 bases each). The CDR3 runs 12 residues. Trimming shortened V by 4 bases and J by 6 bases, and 10 bases separated the two germline ends. CDR1 is DFQATT and CDR2 is SNEGSKA in the germline V gene (reference sequence). The CDR3 DNA sequence: TGCAGTGCTACCGGGGCTGCCAATGAGCAGTTCTTC. This codes for CSATGAANEQFF.

CDR3 residues: CASSSKVSVGYTF. The CDR3 DNA sequence: TGTGCCAGCAGCTCTAAGGTCTCGGTAGGCTACACCTTC. V and J are TRBV7-2 and TRBJ1-2; no reliable D call. Germline-derived CDR1 and CDR2 are SGHTA and FQGNSA. The CDR3 is 13 residues long. V lost 4 bases and J 8 bases, leaving 14 bases between the germline ends.

CDR3 coding DNA: TGTGCCAGCAGCGAACGCTGGAGCTCCTACAATGAGCAGTTCTTC. This sequence encodes CASSERWSSYNEQFF. The chain carries TRBV9 and TRBJ2-1; D unclear. With 3 bases removed from V and 0 bases from J, the gap between germline ends came to 10 bases. There are 15 residues in the CDR3. Germline CDR1 reads SGDLS; CDR2 reads YYNGEE.

This clonotype has a count of ten or more. V usage is TRBV5-1 and J usage is TRBJ2-5; 9 bases are shared with TRBD2. Germline V gene data show CDR1 as SGHRS and CDR2 as YFSETQ. V lost 3 bases to trimming and J lost 5 bases; unmatched junction nucleotides: 20. CDR3 length: 19 amino acids. Here the CDR3 reads CASSSRPFGSGSGKETQYF. As DNA, the CDR3 is TGCGCCAGCAGCTCGCGGCCTTTTGGTAGCGGGAGCGGTAAGGAGACCCAGTACTTC. Supplemented by reference TRBV5-1 and TRBJ2-5, the full variable domain reads KAGVTQTPRYLIKTRGQQVTLSCSPISGHRSVSWYQQTPGQGLQFLFEYFSETQRNKGNFPGRFSGRQFSNSRSEMNVSTLELGDSALYLCASSSRPFGSGSGKETQYFGPGTRLLVL.

The chain has TRBV20-1 and TRBJ1-6, with D unclear. CDR3 length: 13 residues. Trimming pared 1 base from V and 8 bases from J, leaving 9 bases between. In germline, CDR1 is DFQATT, CDR2 SNEGSKA (reference sequence). CDR3 residues: CSARGGSDSPLHF. CDR3 bases: TGCAGTGCTAGAGGAGGGTCCGATTCACCCCTCCACTTT.

This clonotype was seen a few times. The rearrangement uses TRBV18 and TRBJ1-6, with TRBD1 as a possible D gene (5 bases). This CDR3 comprises 14 residues. The germline gives CDR1 KGHSH, CDR2 LQKENI. V was trimmed by 3 bases and J by 6 bases, leaving 9 bases between them. DNA of the CDR3: TGTGCCAGCTCACCGTTGGACACTAATTCACCCCTCCACTTT. It codes for CASSPLDTNSPLHF.

The table lists this clonotype with a few counts. This rearrangement joins TRBV7-8 to TRBJ2-7; the D gene could be TRBD1 or TRBD2 (5 bases each). Trimming removed 1 base from V and 5 bases from J, with 15 bases in between. Germline V gene data show CDR1 as SGHVS and CDR2 as FQNEAQ. There are 15 residues in the CDR3. The DNA for the CDR3 is TGTGCCAGCAGCTTAGTTGGGGGTTCCCGGGACGAGCAGTACTTC. Translation gives CASSLVGGSRDEQYF. Looking up the rest from reference TRBV7-8 and TRBJ2-7 gives the full variable domain: GAGVSQSPRYKVAKRGQDVALRCDPISGHVSLFWYQQALGQGPEFLTYFQNEAQLDKSGLPSDRFFAERPEGSVSTLKIQRTQQEDSAVYLCASSLVGGSRDEQYFGPGTRLTVT.

In this sample, this clonotype turned up a few times. The chain couples TRBV5-5 to TRBJ2-1; perhaps TRBD1 as D (7 bases). The CDR3 runs 15 residues. Germline V CDR1 and CDR2: SGHKS, YYEKEE (reference sequence). The V and J ends lost 4 bases and 10 bases respectively, with 21 bases between them. CDR3 coding DNA: TGTGCCAGCAGCCTACCTACCACAGGGGCGGGGGAGCAGTTCTTC. Translation gives CASSLPTTGAGEQFF.

The chain links TRBV25-1 to TRBJ2-1, with 9 positions matching TRBD1. Looked up from germline, CDR1 is MGHDK and CDR2 is SYGVNS. The junction had 2 bases not matched to a gene; V was cut back by 2 bases and J by 6 bases. The CDR3 totals 14 residues. Here the CDR3 reads CASSEGQGLNEQFF. The DNA for the CDR3 is TGTGCCAGCAGTGAAGGACAGGGGCTCAATGAGCAGTTCTTC.

Only a few counts were recorded for this clonotype. The chain is built from TRBV5-1 and TRBJ1-5; D uncertain. V was pared by 0 bases and J by 5 bases, with 12 bases between. Germline V gives CDR1 SGHRS, CDR2 YFSETQ. CDR3 length: 15 amino acids. The CDR3 DNA sequence: TGCGCCAGCAGCTTGGGTGGCAGGAACCATCAGCCCCAGCATTTT. This translates into CASSLGGRNHQPQHF.